These 23 T cell receptor beta chains originate from one sample sequenced in a study of T cells after yellow fever vaccination. Via MiXCR, TCRdb re-called the 5' RACE reads, giving one row per CDR3 protein. The sample yields about 580,000 distinct CDR3 sequences, about a sixth seen once. The specimen was PBMCs, collected about 5 days after the first yellow fever vaccination. The receptors were gathered from a man in his late teens or twenties who received the YFV17D yellow fever vaccine.

This clonotype was detected a few times. This chain links TRBV6-5 with TRBJ2-7; TRBD2 aligns across 10 bases. In germline, CDR1 is MNHEY, CDR2 SVGAGI. Trimming at V came to 4 bases and at J to 2 bases, leaving 8 bases not matched to a gene. CDR3 length: 16 residues. CDR3 amino acids: CASSSTLAGSAYEQYF. In DNA form, the CDR3 reads TGTGCCAGCAGTTCTACACTAGCGGGGTCGGCCTACGAGCAGTACTTC.

This clonotype came up a few times. The CDR3 is CASSTSGSGETQYF. CDR3 nucleotides: TGTGCCAGCAGCACCTCGGGTAGCGGGGAGACCCAGTACTTC. This chain links TRBV9 with TRBJ2-5, with 7 bases identical to TRBD2. Per the germline V gene, CDR1 is SGDLS and CDR2 is YYNGEE. V shed 4 bases and J 5 bases; nucleotides not matched to a gene: 8. The CDR3 has 14 amino acids. Full variable domain (remainder filled in from reference TRBV9 and TRBJ2-5): DSGVTQTPKHLITATGQRVTLRCSPRSGDLSVYWYQQSLDQGLQFLIQYYNGEERAKGNILERFSAQQFPDLHSELNLSSLELGDSALYFCASSTSGSGETQYFGPGTRLLVL.

This clonotype is a singleton in its sample. The V and J genes are TRBV4-1 and TRBJ2-2; D not resolved. V was cut by 0 bases and J by 5 bases, with 16 bases left in between. The CDR3 is made up of 17 amino acids. Looked up from germline, CDR1 is MGHRA and CDR2 is YSYEKL. The CDR3 DNA follows: TGCGCCAGCAGCCAAGATTGGGTGCAGGACCGGACCGGGGAGCTGTTTTTT. Translation: CASSQDWVQDRTGELFF.

This clonotype was found many times. The V call is TRBV20-1, the J call TRBJ1-2; TRBD1 aligns across 7 bases. This CDR3 region has 10 residues. Germline trimming cut 5 bases from V and 14 bases from J; bases unmatched to any gene: 8. Germline CDR1 DFQATT, CDR2 SNEGSKA (reference sequence). The CDR3 spells CSAERGRVTF. The CDR3 DNA sequence: TGCAGTGCTGAAAGGGGGCGAGTAACCTTC.

The chain recombines TRBV6-2 or TRBV6-3 with TRBJ2-7; no clear D gene. The CDR3 consists of 11 residues. Germline V gene data show CDR1 as MNHEY and CDR2 as SVGEGT. V was clipped by 7 bases and J by 3 bases, with 7 bases between them. The DNA for the CDR3 is TGTGCCAGCACCGACGGCTACGAGCAGTACGTC. Protein: CASTDGYEQYV.

This clonotype has a handful of counts. This chain joins TRBV4-1 and TRBJ2-2; D unresolved. The CDR3 extends over 16 amino acids. Trimming left V 3 bases short and J 1 base short, with 12 bases between. Germline lookup yields CDR1 MGHRA and CDR2 YSYEKL. The CDR3, as DNA: TGCGCCAGCAGCCATGCCGGCCGAGAGAACACCGGGGAGCTGTTTTTT. It yields the protein CASSHAGRENTGELFF.

This clonotype was picked up a small number of times. V gene TRBV11-2 combines with J gene TRBJ2-1, with D perhaps matching TRBD1 or TRBD2 (5 bases each). The CDR3 spans 15 residues. Germline values: CDR1 SGHAT, CDR2 FQNNGV. The ends were cut back, 5 bases at V and 3 bases at J, with 14 bases in the middle. CDR3 protein: CASSPGRTGYNEQFF. DNA for the CDR3: TGTGCCAGCAGCCCAGGGAGAACAGGCTACAATGAGCAGTTCTTC.

This clonotype was seen only a few times. This chain joins TRBV6-1 and TRBJ2-5; D might be TRBD2 (5 bases). Germline loops: CDR1 MNHNS, CDR2 SASEGT. CDR3 size: 14 residues. V gave up 6 bases and J gave up 5 bases, with 16 bases separating them. This CDR3 reads CASSPRPGWETQYF. CDR3 nucleotide sequence: TGTGCCAGCAGCCCCCGCCCGGGATGGGAGACCCAGTACTTC.

V and J are TRBV27 and TRBJ1-1, with D maybe TRBD1 (5 bases). The length of the CDR3 is 16 residues. V was shortened by 1 base and J by 1 base, with 13 bases between the two germline ends. CDR1 and CDR2 (germline): MNHEY, SMNVEV (reference sequence). CDR3 coding DNA: TGTGCCAGCAGTTTATGGGCGGGCCAGGGGAACACTGAAGCTTTCTTT. It is translated as CASSLWAGQGNTEAFF.

This sequence joins TRBV7-8 and TRBJ2-3, with 10 bases that match TRBD1. Germline values: CDR1 SGHVS, CDR2 FQNEAQ. The CDR3 totals 18 residues. V shed 3 bases, J shed 2 bases, and the junction held 11 bases outside the gene matches. CDR3 DNA: TGTGCCAGCAGCTTCTCTACCCAGGACAGGGGGGACACAGATACGCAGTATTTT. Translating it yields CASSFSTQDRGDTDTQYF.

This clonotype occurred many times. The gene calls are TRBV6-2 or TRBV6-3 and TRBJ1-1; no reliable D call. V was shortened by 9 bases and J by 2 bases, with 10 bases between the two germline ends. The CDR3 is 12 amino acids. Germline loops: CDR1 MNHEY, CDR2 SVGEGT. The CDR3 sequence is CASCRRNTEAFF. In nucleotides, the CDR3 is TGTGCCAGTTGCAGGCGAAACACTGAAGCTTTCTTT.

This clonotype occurred a few times. The chain is built from TRBV6-6 and TRBJ2-3, with a tentative D call TRBD1 (6 bases). CDR1 and CDR2 from the germline V gene are MNHNY and SVGAGI (reference sequence). Trimming pared 7 bases from V and 5 bases from J, leaving 13 bases between. This CDR3 has 13 residues. Written as DNA, the CDR3 is TGTGCCAGCAACTTACAGGGTGTAGATACGCAGTATTTT. Amino acids: CASNLQGVDTQYF.

The gene calls are TRBV5-1 and TRBJ2-7; tentative D call: TRBD1 (5 bases). V shed 2 bases and J shed 8 bases, with 17 bases lying between them. Looked up from germline, CDR1 is SGHRS and CDR2 is YFSETQ. The CDR3 runs to 14 residues. The CDR3, as DNA: TGCGCCAGCAGCTTACCTGACCAGGGAATCCAGCAGTACTTC. Translation gives CASSLPDQGIQQYF.

CDR3 protein: CASSPVKGTAGSPLHF. The CDR3 nucleotides read TGTGCCAGCAGCCCGGTGAAGGGGACCGCGGGGTCACCCCTCCACTTT. The chain employs TRBV6-2 or TRBV6-3 and TRBJ1-6, with D possibly being TRBD1 (5 bases). This CDR3 is 16 amino acids long. Germline CDR1 MNHEY, CDR2 SVGEGT. Trimming stripped 6 bases from V and 10 bases from J, with 22 bases between.

This clonotype was picked up a small number of times. This chain joins TRBV5-1 and TRBJ2-7; unclear D gene. V lost 2 bases and J 4 bases, leaving 7 bases between the germline ends. The CDR3 spans 12 residues. CDR1 is SGHRS, CDR2 YFSETQ, per germline. The CDR3 here is CASSFDGYEQYV. The CDR3, as DNA: TGCGCCAGCAGCTTCGATGGTTACGAGCAGTACGTC.

The V gene is TRBV21-1, the J gene TRBJ2-3. TRBV21-1 has pseudogene status. The CDR3 totals 10 residues. CDR3 DNA sequence: TGTGCCAGCGCAACAGATACGCAGTATTTT. This codes for CASATDTQYF.

This clonotype has ten or more counts. This chain uses TRBV7-2 with TRBJ2-7; the D is unclear. The V gene lost 1 base and the J gene lost 4 bases, with 8 bases spanning the gap. CDR1 is SGHTA and CDR2 is FQGNSA in the germline V gene. This CDR3 contains 13 residues. CDR3 bases: TGTGCCAGCAGCTTAGATCTTAAATACGAGCAGTACTTC. Translation: CASSLDLKYEQYF.

The rearrangement joins TRBV11-1 to TRBJ2-2, with TRBD2 identical over 11 bases. The V gene's germline CDR1 is SGHAT and CDR2 FQDESV (reference sequence). There are 20 residues in the CDR3. V lost 2 bases and J lost 0; bases outside the gene matches: 11. Here the CDR3 DNA reads TGTGCCAGCAGCTTAAATCGAGTAGCGGGGGGGAAAGCGAACACCGGGGAGCTGTTTTTT. It specifies CASSLNRVAGGKANTGELFF. Variable domain in full (rest from reference TRBV11-1 and TRBJ2-2): EAEVAQSPRYKITEKSQAVAFWCDPISGHATLYWYRQILGQGPELLVQFQDESVVDDSQLPKDRFSAERLKGVDSTLKIQPAELGDSAMYLCASSLNRVAGGKANTGELFFGEGSRLTVL.

The V gene is TRBV7-2, the J gene TRBJ2-3, with TRBD1 identical over 8 bases. Trimming at V came to 5 bases and at J to 4 bases, leaving 11 bases not matched to a gene. CDR3 length: 16 residues. The V gene's germline CDR1 is SGHTA and CDR2 FQGNSA. Here the CDR3 DNA reads TGTGCCAGCAGCCTTCTTGGGACAGGTGTGGCAGATACGCAGTATTTT. Protein product: CASSLLGTGVADTQYF.

In its sample, this clonotype was seen a few times. This chain uses TRBV7-2 with TRBJ1-2; D remains ambiguous. CDR3 length: 13 residues. With 2 bases removed from V and 2 bases from J, the gap between germline ends came to 6 bases. Looked up from germline, CDR1 is SGHTA and CDR2 is FQGNSA. In nucleotides, the CDR3 is TGTGCCAGCAGCTTAATTGGGAACTATGGCTACACCTTC. Amino acid sequence: CASSLIGNYGYTF.

This clonotype was counted many times. CDR3 nucleotides: TGCGCCAGCAGCCAAGATTTCCAGTCCTCGAGCTCCTACAATGAGCAGTTCTTC. Translating gives CASSQDFQSSSSYNEQFF. The rearrangement uses TRBV4-1 and TRBJ2-1; unclear D gene. CDR1 and CDR2 from the germline V gene are MGHRA and YSYEKL. This CDR3 is 18 amino acids long. The V gene lost 0 bases and the J gene lost 0 bases, with 15 bases spanning the gap.

The CDR3 nucleotides are TGTGCCAGAAGGGACGAGCAGTACGTC. Translated: CARRDEQYV. The V and J genes are TRBV19 and TRBJ2-7; D call uncertain. V was clipped by 9 bases and J by 5 bases, with 5 bases between them. The CDR3 extends over 9 amino acids. CDR1 is LNHDA and CDR2 is SQIVND in the germline V gene (reference sequence).

This clonotype was detected ten times or more. The chain employs TRBV6-6 and TRBJ2-3, with D perhaps matching TRBD1 or TRBD2 (5 bases each). Trimming pared 6 bases from V and 2 bases from J, leaving 9 bases between. Germline values: CDR1 MNHNY, CDR2 SVGAGI (reference sequence). The CDR3 is 13 amino acids. Written as DNA, the CDR3 is TGTGCCAGCAGCCGGGACCCCACAGATACGCAGTATTTT. Its translation: CASSRDPTDTQYF.